These 32 T cell receptor beta chains originate from one sample sequenced in a study of graft-versus-host responses after intestinal transplantation. TCRdb's copy holds only in-frame clones and misses some; the assay was immunoSEQ multiplex PCR. The profile shows about 51,000 clones, about 90% of them singletons. Antigens of these TCRs are unknown. Sample: unstimulated CD4+ T cells sorted from spleen or lymph node cells, taken before transplant. The receptors here all came from a human donor who was the organ donor for an intestinal transplant.

This sequence joins TRBV6-4 and TRBJ2-3, with 8 nucleotides matching TRBD2. Germline V gene lookup returns CDR1 MRHNA and CDR2 SNTAGT. This CDR3 comprises 15 residues. Unmatched junction bases numbered 3, after V lost 4 bases and J lost 0 bases. CDR3 in amino acids: CASSASSGSTDTQYF. Here the CDR3 DNA reads TGTGCCAGCAGTGCATCTAGCGGGAGCACAGATACGCAGTATTTT.

This chain connects TRBV6-5 to TRBJ1-1; the match to TRBD1 covers 7 bases. The CDR3 contains 15 residues. Unmatched junction bases numbered 8, after V lost 5 bases and J lost 2 bases. Germline V gene lookup returns CDR1 MNHEY and CDR2 SVGAGI. Here the CDR3 DNA reads TGTGCCAGCAGTCAATGGGACAGCATTAACACTGAAGCTTTCTTT. It translates to CASSQWDSINTEAFF.

The chain combines TRBV11-3 with TRBJ2-5, with D possibly being TRBD2 (6 bases). Deletions cut 5 bases from V and 3 bases from J, with 10 bases between. CDR1 is SGHNT and CDR2 is YENEEA in the germline V gene. CDR3 length equals 13 residues. This chain's CDR3 is CASSPPGEETQYF. CDR3 bases: TGTGCCAGCAGCCCCCCGGGGGAAGAGACCCAGTACTTC.

The chain uses TRBV5-1 and TRBJ1-4, with a tentative D call TRBD1 (5 bases). Germline CDR1 is SGHRS and CDR2 is YFSETQ. The V and J ends lost 6 bases and 7 bases respectively, with 19 bases between them. CDR3 length equals 15 residues. CDR3: CASTQIPGTFEKLFF. The CDR3, as DNA: TGCGCCAGCACACAGATTCCCGGGACTTTTGAAAAACTGTTTTTT. The full variable domain, with the rest looked up from reference TRBV5-1 and TRBJ1-4, is KAGVTQTPRYLIKTRGQQVTLSCSPISGHRSVSWYQQTPGQGLQFLFEYFSETQRNKGNFPGRFSGRQFSNSRSEMNVSTLELGDSALYLCASTQIPGTFEKLFFGSGTQLSVL.

This chain connects TRBV28 to TRBJ1-1; a possible D gene is TRBD1 (5 bases). The CDR3 spans 14 residues. CDR1 MDHEN and CDR2 SYDVKM come from the germline V gene. V was cut by 4 bases and J by 1 base, with 10 bases left in between. CDR3 loop: CASSSPTGNTEAFF. The CDR3 region has the DNA TGTGCCAGCAGTTCGCCAACAGGGAACACTGAAGCTTTCTTT.

The chain recombines TRBV19 with TRBJ2-1, with a weak D call TRBD2 (5 bases). The CDR3 contains 15 residues. CDR1 LNHDA and CDR2 SQIVND come from the germline V gene (reference sequence). Trimming took 2 bases from V and 8 from J, leaving 16 bases between them. This CDR3 is CASSIRAGTRDEQFF. DNA of the CDR3: TGTGCCAGTAGTATACGGGCGGGTACCCGCGATGAGCAGTTCTTC.

V is TRBV11-2 and J is TRBJ1-5; 10 bases line up with TRBD1. There are 15 residues in the CDR3. Germline CDR1 reads SGHAT; CDR2 reads FQNNGV. V gave up 3 bases and J gave up 2 bases; unmatched junction bases: 1. CDR3 sequence: CASSFGTGGNQPQHF. The CDR3 DNA sequence: TGTGCCAGCAGCTTCGGGACAGGGGGCAATCAGCCCCAGCATTTT.

The chain has TRBV4-2 and TRBJ2-7, with 8 bases fitting TRBD2. Germline CDR1 is LGHNA and CDR2 is YNFKEQ. Germline trimming cut 0 bases from V and 3 bases from J; bases unmatched to any gene: 13. The CDR3 loop spans 18 amino acids. The chain's CDR3 is CASSQEWSPAGTSYEQYF. The CDR3 bases are TGTGCCAGCAGCCAAGAATGGTCACCGGCCGGGACTAGCTACGAGCAGTACTTC.

The J gene is TRBJ2-7, the V gene TRBV5-1, with 12 bases identical to TRBD2. Germline V CDR1 and CDR2: SGHRS, YFSETQ. Trimming at V came to 4 bases and at J to 1 base, leaving 6 bases not matched to a gene. This CDR3 region has 16 residues. This chain's CDR3 is CASSPLTSGRSYEQYF. The DNA of the CDR3 is TGCGCCAGCAGCCCCTTGACTAGCGGGAGATCCTACGAGCAGTACTTC.

V usage is TRBV18 and J usage is TRBJ2-5; 7 bases line up with TRBD1. CDR3 length: 16 amino acids. Germline CDR1 is KGHSH and CDR2 is LQKENI. V trimming: 3 bases; J trimming: 2 bases; junction bases outside the gene matches: 9. The CDR3 reads CASSPSDRARQETQYF. CDR3 sequence (DNA): TGTGCCAGCTCACCCTCAGACAGGGCCCGACAAGAGACCCAGTACTTC.

This sequence joins TRBV10-3 and TRBJ1-4, with D perhaps matching TRBD1 (6 bases). V was trimmed by 3 bases and J by 1 base, leaving 9 bases between them. The CDR3 is made up of 15 amino acids. From germline, CDR1 is ENHRY and CDR2 SYGVKD. The CDR3 DNA is TGTGCCATCAGTGACTCGGACAGAACTAATGAAAAACTGTTTTTT. Its protein product is CAISDSDRTNEKLFF.

This chain joins TRBV9 and TRBJ2-5, with a possible D match to TRBD2 (6 bases). V lost 0 bases and J lost 4, with 10 bases in between. The CDR3 length is 14 residues. Germline V CDR1 and CDR2: SGDLS, YYNGEE. The CDR3 DNA is TGTGCCAGCAGCGTAGGTGGAGGGTCAGAGACCCAGTACTTC. It specifies CASSVGGGSETQYF.

The genes are TRBV10-2 and TRBJ2-7; possibly TRBD2 for D (6 bases). CDR3 length: 14 amino acids. Germline loops: CDR1 WSHSY, CDR2 SAAADI. Trimming stripped 6 bases from V and 0 bases from J, with 12 bases between. The chain's CDR3 is CASRGGMNSYEQYF. CDR3 coding DNA: TGCGCCAGCAGGGGCGGGATGAACTCCTACGAGCAGTACTTC.

CDR3 loop: CASSVGGSGELFF. As DNA, the CDR3 is TGTGCCAGCAGTGTGGGAGGTTCCGGGGAGCTGTTTTTT. The chain is built from TRBV2 and TRBJ2-2, with a tentative D call TRBD2 (6 bases). The CDR3 covers 13 residues. With 4 bases removed from V and 6 bases from J, the gap between germline ends came to 9 bases. Germline CDR1 and CDR2: SNHLY and FYNNEI.

Concerning this clone itself: The germline gene is not matched at one end of the junction; a read error may be the cause. This sequence joins TRBV7-7 and TRBJ2-5; 10 positions agree with TRBD1. The V gene's germline CDR1 is SSHAT and CDR2 FNYEAQ (reference sequence). The CDR3 consists of 15 residues. Here the CDR3 reads CASSLGTGDRETQYF. In nucleotides, the CDR3 is TGTGCTAGCAGCTTGGGGACAGGGGACCGAGAGACCCAGTACTTC.

This chain uses TRBV7-2 with TRBJ2-3, with 7 bases that match TRBD1. CDR3 size: 15 residues. Trimming at V came to 4 bases and at J to 2 bases, leaving 6 bases not matched to a gene. The germline gives CDR1 SGHTA, CDR2 FQGNSA. For the CDR3, the DNA is TGTGCCAGCAGCTCCGACAGGGTCCTCACAGATACGCAGTATTTT. Its protein product is CASSSDRVLTDTQYF.

The V gene is TRBV28, the J gene TRBJ2-3, with TRBD2 matching over 9 bases. CDR1 and CDR2 (germline): MDHEN, SYDVKM. CDR3 length: 18 residues. V lost 3 bases, J lost 0 bases, and 10 bases stayed unmatched. CDR3 coding DNA: TGTGCCAGCAGTTTTTGGAATAGCGGGAGACTCAGCACAGATACGCAGTATTTT. Translating it yields CASSFWNSGRLSTDTQYF.

The sample holds one count of this clone. The chain recombines TRBV6-1 with TRBJ2-1; no clear D. The germline gives CDR1 MNHNS, CDR2 SASEGT. This CDR3 comprises 15 residues. Deletions cut 1 base from V and 2 bases from J, with 9 bases between. CDR3 protein: CASSEEETTYNEQFF. CDR3 DNA sequence: TGTGCCAGCAGTGAAGAAGAAACTACCTACAATGAGCAGTTCTTC.

This chain links TRBV5-4 with TRBJ2-3; 11 nucleotides match TRBD2. V shed 2 bases, J shed 0 bases, and the junction held 2 bases outside the gene matches. The germline CDR1 and CDR2 sequences are SGHNT and YYREEE (reference sequence). The CDR3 length is 16 residues. CDR3 amino acids: CASSFRLAGSTDTQYF. In DNA form, the CDR3 reads TGTGCCAGCAGCTTTCGACTAGCGGGAAGCACAGATACGCAGTATTTT.

The rearrangement joins TRBV18 to TRBJ2-3; D may be TRBD1 (6 bases). The CDR3 loop spans 15 amino acids. Germline loops: CDR1 KGHSH, CDR2 LQKENI. The V gene lost 5 bases and the J gene lost 2 bases, with 14 bases spanning the gap. The CDR3 DNA is TGTGCCAGCTCATTTGGGGGCCCTTCCACAGATACGCAGTATTTT. Translating gives CASSFGGPSTDTQYF.

The rearrangement uses TRBV28 and TRBJ1-2, with D hard to call. V lost 5 bases and J 5 bases, leaving 12 bases between the germline ends. This CDR3 is built from 13 residues. CDR1 and CDR2 (germline): MDHEN, SYDVKM. CDR3 DNA sequence: TGTGCCAGCAGTCCCCCCGCCAGATATGGCTACACCTTC. Amino acid sequence: CASSPPARYGYTF.

The rearrangement joins TRBV28 to TRBJ2-7; possible D gene TRBD2, 6 bases. The CDR3 runs to 15 residues. The ends were cut back, 7 bases at V and 2 bases at J, with 18 bases in the middle. Germline V gene sequence: CDR1 MDHEN, CDR2 SYDVKM. The CDR3, as DNA: TGTGCCAGCACAAAAGGGGTAGGAGGGACCTACGAGCAGTACTTC. The encoded protein is CASTKGVGGTYEQYF.

This clone was counted once. The chain links TRBV2 to TRBJ1-5, with D hard to call. The CDR3 spans 12 residues. The V end lost 6 bases, the J end lost 6 bases, and 9 bases lay between the germline ends. The germline V gene has CDR1 SNHLY and CDR2 FYNNEI. The CDR3 sequence is CASSGEGQPQHF. The CDR3 nucleotides are TGTGCCAGCAGCGGGGAGGGTCAGCCCCAGCATTTT.

This clone appeared a few times. This rearrangement joins TRBV5-1 to TRBJ2-1; no clear D gene. This CDR3 spans 19 amino acids. The V end lost 2 bases, the J end lost 0 bases, and 21 bases lay between the germline ends. CDR1 SGHRS and CDR2 YFSETQ come from the germline V gene. The DNA for the CDR3 is TGCGCCAGCAGCTTAGGCTCGGTACTACGGATAAGCTCCTACAATGAGCAGTTCTTC. Residues: CASSLGSVLRISSYNEQFF.

This clone was observed a single time. The V call is TRBV5-1, the J call TRBJ2-2; 12 nucleotides agree with TRBD2. CDR3 length: 15 amino acids. Per germline, CDR1 SGHRS and CDR2 YFSETQ. Germline trimming cut 4 bases from V and 6 bases from J; bases unmatched to any gene: 4. CDR3 sequence: CASSLTSGRSGELFF. The CDR3 nucleotides are TGCGCCAGCAGCCTGACTAGCGGGAGATCCGGGGAGCTGTTTTTT.

The V call is TRBV10-3, the J call TRBJ2-3; D is ambiguous. Germline lookup yields CDR1 ENHRY and CDR2 SYGVKD. Deletions cut 2 bases from V and 0 bases from J, with 6 bases between. The CDR3 covers 14 residues. The CDR3 reads CAISEVTSTDTQYF. In DNA, the CDR3 is TGTGCCATCAGTGAGGTAACTAGCACAGATACGCAGTATTTT.

The chain recombines TRBV6-1 with TRBJ1-2; no clear D. Trimming took off 0 bases at V and 4 bases at J, with 6 bases between the two ends. The CDR3 contains 13 residues. Looked up from germline, CDR1 is MNHNS and CDR2 is SASEGT. CDR3 bases: TGTGCCAGCAGTGAAGCGGGCCGCTATGGCTACACCTTC. Its protein product is CASSEAGRYGYTF.

V usage is TRBV28 and J usage is TRBJ2-7, with 11 bases lining up with TRBD2. Trimming took 6 bases from V and 7 from J; bases not matched to a gene: 14. The CDR3 sequence is 16 residues long. Germline-derived CDR1 and CDR2 are MDHEN and SYDVKM. The CDR3 sequence: CASSAIGTSGAGEQYF. The CDR3 DNA reads as TGTGCCAGCAGCGCCATCGGGACTAGCGGAGCGGGAGAGCAGTACTTC.

This clone was seen just once. This chain uses TRBV2 with TRBJ2-1, with 8 bases identical to TRBD2. The CDR3 covers 14 residues. CDR1 is SNHLY, CDR2 FYNNEI, per germline. V trimming: 4 bases; J trimming: 10 bases; junction bases outside the gene matches: 9. This chain's CDR3 is CASSVTAGVGEQFF. DNA of the CDR3: TGTGCCAGCAGTGTTACAGCGGGAGTAGGGGAGCAGTTCTTC.

The CDR3 nucleotides read TGTGCCAGCACCGAGTCGGGGGGTTCGGAGACCCAGTACTTC. It codes for CASTESGGSETQYF. This sequence joins TRBV6-1 and TRBJ2-5, with 7 bases identical to TRBD2. Unmatched junction bases numbered 10, after V lost 7 bases and J lost 5 bases. Germline lookup yields CDR1 MNHNS and CDR2 SASEGT. The CDR3 extends over 14 amino acids.

The chain couples TRBV15 to TRBJ2-2; 14 nucleotides agree with TRBD2. Germline lookup yields CDR1 LNHNV and CDR2 YYDKDF (reference sequence). The CDR3 has 16 residues. V lost 8 bases to trimming and J lost 7 bases; unmatched junction nucleotides: 9. CDR3 nucleotide sequence: TGTGCCACCGTAGGGGGACTAGCGGGAGCCAACGGGGAGCTGTTTTTT. Translation gives CATVGGLAGANGELFF.

This chain links TRBV28 with TRBJ1-4; TRBD1 aligns across 9 bases. Trimming cost V 7 bases and J 7 bases; bases outside gene matches: 4. The CDR3 length is 13 residues. From germline, CDR1 is MDHEN and CDR2 SYDVKM. Written as DNA, the CDR3 is TGTGCCAGCATCCGGGACAGGGCTGAAAAACTGTTTTTT. Translation: CASIRDRAEKLFF.